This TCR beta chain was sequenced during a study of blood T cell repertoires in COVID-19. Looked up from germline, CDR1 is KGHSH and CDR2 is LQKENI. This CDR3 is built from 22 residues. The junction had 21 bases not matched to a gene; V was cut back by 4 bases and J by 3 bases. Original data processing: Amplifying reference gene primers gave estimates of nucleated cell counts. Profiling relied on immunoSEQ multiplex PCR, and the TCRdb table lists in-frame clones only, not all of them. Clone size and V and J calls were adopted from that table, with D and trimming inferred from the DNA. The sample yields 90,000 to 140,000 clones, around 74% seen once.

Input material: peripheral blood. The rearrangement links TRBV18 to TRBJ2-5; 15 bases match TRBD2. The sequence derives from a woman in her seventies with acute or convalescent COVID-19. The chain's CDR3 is CASSQMRPGTAGTSGGKETQYF. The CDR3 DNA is TGTGCCAGCTCACAAATGAGGCCCGGGACAGCGGGGACTAGCGGGGGGAAAGAGACCCAGTACTTC.